The 5 T cell receptor beta chains below were found in one sample sequenced in a study of blood T cell repertoires in COVID-19. The data were produced by immunoSEQ multiplex PCR, yet TCRdb's version contains in-frame clones alone and is incomplete. Of about 350,000 clones listed, about 88% are singletons. Material: PBMCs or T cells enriched from blood (not recorded which). These TCRs come from a woman younger than 45 who had been exposed to COVID-19.

This chain joins TRBV11-2 and TRBJ2-7; 12 nucleotides agree with TRBD2. Germline V gives CDR1 SGHAT, CDR2 FQNNGV. V lost 5 bases, J lost 1 base, and 3 bases stayed unmatched. CDR3 length: 15 residues. DNA of the CDR3: TGTGCCAGCAGCCGAGGACTAGCGGGGTCCTACGAGCAGTACTTC. This gives the protein CASSRGLAGSYEQYF.

CDR3 DNA sequence: TGCAGAGCCGGGACAGGGAGGAATGAGCAGTTCTTC. As protein: CRAGTGRNEQFF. The genes are TRBV29-1 and TRBJ2-1, with 9 bases aligning to TRBD1. Germline V CDR1 and CDR2: SQVTM, ANQGSEA. This CDR3 contains 12 residues.

V is TRBV7-2 and J is TRBJ2-2; D possibly corresponds to TRBD2 (6 bases). The length of the CDR3 is 16 residues. The germline V gene has CDR1 SGHTA and CDR2 FQGNSA. Trimming took off 1 base at V and 0 bases at J, with 9 bases between the two ends. The CDR3 region has the DNA TGTGCCAGCAGCTTAGTCGGCGGGGCGAACACCGGGGAGCTGTTTTTT. Amino acid sequence: CASSLVGGANTGELFF. Looking up the rest from reference TRBV7-2 and TRBJ2-2 gives the full variable domain: GAGVSQSPSNKVTEKGKDVELRCDPISGHTALYWYRQSLGQGLEFLIYFQGNSAPDKSGLPSDRFSAERTGGSVSTLTIQRTQQEDSAVYLCASSLVGGANTGELFFGEGSRLTVL.

V usage is TRBV15 and J usage is TRBJ2-6; possibly TRBD1 for D (5 bases). The CDR3 loop spans 15 amino acids. Germline-derived CDR1 and CDR2 are LNHNV and YYDKDF (reference sequence). Trimming stripped 5 bases from V and 1 base from J, with 9 bases between. In DNA form, the CDR3 reads TGTGCCACCAGCGGAACAGGTTCTGGGGCCAACGTCCTGACTTTC. This translates into CATSGTGSGANVLTF. Combining the CDR3 with reference TRBV15 and TRBJ2-6 gives the whole variable domain DAMVIQNPRYQVTQFGKPVTLSCSQTLNHNVMYWYQQKSSQAPKLLFHYYDKDFNNEADTPDNFQSRRPNTSFCFLDIRSPGLGDTAMYLCATSGTGSGANVLTFGAGSRLTVL.

The chain joins TRBV7-2 to TRBJ2-5; 8 bases agree with TRBD2. Germline V gene sequence: CDR1 SGHTA, CDR2 FQGNSA. CDR3 length: 13 amino acids. V shed 1 base, J shed 9 bases, and the junction held 4 bases outside the gene matches. CDR3 sequence (DNA): TGTGCCAGCAGCTTAGGACTAGCGAGGTCCCAGTACTTC. Protein: CASSLGLARSQYF.